This T cell receptor beta chain is drawn from a study of T cell responses to AZD1222 COVID-19 vaccine (dated by TCRdb to 2020 to 2022). Regarding the research as a whole: A total of 230 to 250 trial participants underwent TCR sequencing, of whom about 210 had received two doses of AZD1222 and about 25 had received two doses of the MenACWY control vaccine. Trial participants were enrolled by age into 18-55, 56-69 and 70-plus year subgroups, with 148, 28 and 57 TCR-sequenced participants respectively. Overall results and qualifications from the work: Reportedly, almost half of the unique spike-specific TCRs recognized epitopes lying outside the regions that are mutated in the B.1.351 and B.1.1.7 variants. After two AZD1222 doses, both the breadth and the depth of spike-specific TCRs were significantly higher than at day 0 and than in MenACWY recipients. Conclusions about previously exposed vaccinees are limited, since just six or seven AZD1222 recipients were seropositive for SARS-CoV-2 at baseline. Vaccine-associated CD4 TCRs spanned the whole spike protein, with dominant responses in regions 160-218 and 743-854. Participants were mostly white British, with more females than males. The authors suggested clonal diversity may have been underestimated. No day 14 peak-response samples were available, so repertoires were characterized only after the peak T cell response. In the small 56-69-year group, the increase in depth fell short of significance, most likely because of low power.

The CDR3 regions of human TCRbeta chains were subjected to immunosequencing. As for the authors' bioinformatics: TCRs in the repertoires were compared against a reference library of SARS-CoV-2-specific TCRs that had been generated with the MIRA antigen-specificity platform. Breadth was defined as the fraction of unique TCRs that were SARS-CoV-2-associated, and depth was defined as the fraction of total T cells that were SARS-CoV-2-associated. Using the MIRA data, each spike-specific TCR was assigned both to the spike region to which the TCR was reactive and to a CD4 or CD8 class. Log10-transformed breadth and depth values were compared by one-way ANOVA with Sidak's multiple comparisons tests. Entries here come from immuneACCESS through TCRdb and include only in-frame sequences with V and J called. Some clones fail to appear in such tables; in the studies checked, an unresolved V gene covers under half of the shortfall, and the cause of the remainder is unknown. The V and J calls and clone size are taken from that table; D and trimming were inferred from the DNA. The sample table contains 150,000 to 200,000 clones; only one count was recorded for around 90% of them. The leading ten clones occupy around a tenth of the sample.

CDR1 and CDR2 (GTSNPN, SVGIG) derive from the germline V gene (reference sequence). Measured from the cysteine to the phenylalanine, the CDR3 is 11 residues long. The entry retains the CDR3 DNA only, 33 bases that are in frame from base 1. On this clone itself: The specificity of this receptor is unknown. No much larger clone is present one base from it, and per-base qualities are unavailable.

Sample time point, as interpreted from the label and publication: about 28 days (+/-7) after the second vaccine dose. Because spike-specific TCR depth and breadth did not differ between the two schedules, AZD1222 recipients who got a second dose at roughly 4 weeks were pooled with those who got a second dose at roughly 12 weeks. Vaccinee samples were obtained from the UK trials COV001 and COV002, which included a single-blind randomized controlled phase 2/3 trial of AZD1222 (ChAdOx1 nCoV-19) in healthy adults. For TCRbeta chain sequencing, PBMC samples from trial participants were taken at day 0 and at day 28 after the second dose.

The source was peripheral blood, collected 28 days after the second AZD1222 dose. The V gene is TRBV30 and the J gene is TRBJ1-4; the D gene cannot be named for sure. The TCR sequence derives from an adult who received the AZD1222 COVID-19 vaccine. The sequenced DNA is TGTGCGAGCCTCAAATGGGGAAAACTGTTTTTT. Translated, this gives CASLKWGKLFF.